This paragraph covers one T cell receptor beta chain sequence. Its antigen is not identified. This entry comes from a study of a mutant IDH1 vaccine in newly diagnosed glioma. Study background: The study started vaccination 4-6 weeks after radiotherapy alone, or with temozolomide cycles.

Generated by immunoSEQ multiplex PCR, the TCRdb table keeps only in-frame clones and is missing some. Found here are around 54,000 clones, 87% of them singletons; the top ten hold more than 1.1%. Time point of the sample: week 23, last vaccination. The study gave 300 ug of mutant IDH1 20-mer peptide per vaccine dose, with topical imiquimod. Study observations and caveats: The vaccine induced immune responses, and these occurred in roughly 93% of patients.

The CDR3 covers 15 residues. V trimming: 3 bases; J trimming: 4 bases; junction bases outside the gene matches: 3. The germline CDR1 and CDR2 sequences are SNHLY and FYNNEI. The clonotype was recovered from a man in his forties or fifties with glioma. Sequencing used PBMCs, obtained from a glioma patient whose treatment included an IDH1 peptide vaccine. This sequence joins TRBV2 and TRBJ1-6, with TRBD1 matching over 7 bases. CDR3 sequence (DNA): TGTGCCAGCAGTGAGTTACAGGGGTATAATTCACCCCTCCACTTT. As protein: CASSELQGYNSPLHF.